Below are 26 T cell receptor beta chains sequenced from a single sample in a study of patients and donors after allogeneic stem cell transplantation. TCRdb ran MiXCR on the RT-PCR reads and lists one entry per CDR3 protein. The sample carries roughly 960,000 distinct CDR3 sequences, about a sixth recorded once. The sequenced sample was blood, either unsorted or a sorted T cell fraction (not recorded which). Receptor source: a human donor who was either an allogeneic HSCT recipient or a stem cell or donor lymphocyte infusion donor (not recorded which). It is not recorded whose cells these are; they may come from a transplant donor.

In this sample, this clonotype turned up a few times. This chain joins TRBV6-1 and TRBJ1-5; 8 bases match TRBD1. This CDR3 is 15 amino acids long. CDR1 and CDR2 (germline): MNHNS, SASEGT. V was pared by 5 bases and J by 3 bases, with 6 bases of the junction left unmatched. CDR3 nucleotide sequence: TGTGCCAGCAGTCTTGGGACAGGACACAATCAGCCCCAGCATTTT. This sequence encodes CASSLGTGHNQPQHF.

V and J are TRBV29-1 and TRBJ2-1; no clear D. CDR1 SQVTM and CDR2 ANQGSEA come from the germline V gene. V shed 6 bases and J shed 4 bases, with 10 bases lying between them. The length of the CDR3 is 12 residues. The CDR3 nucleotides are TGCAGCGTCGTGCTACGATACAATGAGCAGTTCTTC. It codes for CSVVLRYNEQFF.

The table lists this clonotype with a few counts. The chain carries TRBV29-1 and TRBJ1-4; 7 nucleotides agree with TRBD1. V was clipped by 6 bases and J by 17 bases; unmatched bases: 9. This CDR3 spans 10 amino acids. Germline V gene data show CDR1 as SQVTM and CDR2 as ANQGSEA. CDR3 amino acids: CSVRDSQTFF. The CDR3, as DNA: TGCAGCGTCCGGGACAGCCAAACCTTTTTT.

V gene TRBV2 combines with J gene TRBJ2-7, with D possibly matching TRBD2 (5 bases). The V gene's germline CDR1 is SNHLY and CDR2 FYNNEI. V dropped 9 bases and J dropped 4 bases, with 16 bases sitting between them. The CDR3 sequence is 13 residues long. The CDR3 spells CASHGPPGYEQYF. The CDR3, as DNA: TGTGCCAGTCATGGACCCCCGGGGTACGAGCAGTACTTC. Looking up the rest from reference TRBV2 and TRBJ2-7 gives the full variable domain: EPEVTQTPSHQVTQMGQEVILRCVPISNHLYFYWYRQILGQKVEFLVSFYNNEISEKSEIFDDQFSVERPDGSNFTLKIRSTKLEDSAMYFCASHGPPGYEQYFGPGTRLTVT.

This clonotype was detected only a few times. The chain uses TRBV20-1 and TRBJ2-3; the match to TRBD1 covers 8 bases. Per germline, CDR1 DFQATT and CDR2 SNEGSKA (reference sequence). Unmatched junction bases numbered 6, after V lost 6 bases and J lost 4 bases. This CDR3 region has 13 residues. Here the CDR3 DNA reads TGCAGTGCCAGGGGGCAGTTTGCAGATACGCAGTATTTT. Protein: CSARGQFADTQYF.

The V gene is TRBV10-3, the J gene TRBJ2-3; D gene unclear. Germline CDR1 reads ENHRY; CDR2 reads SYGVKD. The CDR3 spans 13 residues. Trimming left V 2 bases short and J 3 bases short, with 6 bases between. CDR3 in DNA: TGTGCCATCAGTGAGGCCAGAACAGATACGCAGTATTTT. Protein sequence: CAISEARTDTQYF.

This clonotype was counted only a few times. The rearrangement joins TRBV5-4 to TRBJ2-5; D is uncertain. V gave up 1 base and J gave up 5 bases, with 6 bases separating them. The CDR3 is 12 residues long. Germline V gene lookup returns CDR1 SGHNT and CDR2 YYREEE (reference sequence). The CDR3 coding sequence is TGTGCCAGCAGCTTGTTCCCGGAGACCCAGTACTTC. The encoded protein is CASSLFPETQYF.

This clonotype came up a few times. This rearrangement joins TRBV3-1 to TRBJ1-1; D might be TRBD1 (5 bases). Germline values: CDR1 LGHDT, CDR2 YNNKEL (reference sequence). CDR3 size: 15 residues. Trimming took off 1 base at V and 0 bases at J, with 9 bases between the two ends. CDR3 amino acids: CASSQGAGLNTEAFF. CDR3 in DNA: TGTGCCAGCAGCCAAGGGGCAGGGTTGAACACTGAAGCTTTCTTT.

The chain combines TRBV5-1 with TRBJ1-1; possible D gene TRBD1, 6 bases. Trimming cost V 0 bases and J 4 bases, with 13 bases left between them. The V gene's germline CDR1 is SGHRS and CDR2 YFSETQ. The CDR3 sequence is 15 residues long. CDR3: CASSLGVGGSTEAFF. In nucleotides, the CDR3 is TGCGCCAGCAGCTTGGGCGTAGGGGGAAGCACTGAAGCTTTCTTT.

Ten or more counts support this clonotype. The chain has TRBV29-1 and TRBJ2-5, with D possibly matching TRBD2 (7 bases). V gave up 7 bases and J gave up 4 bases, with 13 bases separating them. The CDR3 extends over 12 amino acids. The germline gives CDR1 SQVTM, CDR2 ANQGSEA. In DNA, the CDR3 is TGCAGCGCCAAGGGGGGGACAGAGACCCAGTACTTC. Translation gives CSAKGGTETQYF.

This rearrangement joins TRBV4-3 to TRBJ2-2; 9 positions agree with TRBD1. V lost 5 bases and J lost 5; bases outside the gene matches: 15. Germline assignment: CDR1 LGHNA and CDR2 YSLEER. The CDR3 contains 18 residues. CDR3 DNA: TGCGCCAGCAGCGCCGGAAGTACTTCGACAGGGGGTACCGGGGAGCTGTTTTTT. Translation: CASSAGSTSTGGTGELFF.

The sample holds a few counts of this clonotype. The chain employs TRBV24-1 and TRBJ1-5, with 8 positions matching TRBD1. Germline assignment: CDR1 KGHDR and CDR2 SFDVKD. V was pared by 3 bases and J by 0 bases, with 3 bases of the junction left unmatched. The CDR3 is 16 residues long. The CDR3: CATSDMTGDSNQPQHF. The CDR3 DNA sequence: TGTGCCACCAGTGATATGACAGGGGATAGCAATCAGCCCCAGCATTTT.

At least ten counts were recorded for this clonotype. The gene calls are TRBV10-3 and TRBJ1-4, with D possibly matching TRBD1 (6 bases). V gave up 10 bases and J gave up 5 bases, with 20 bases separating them. The germline V gene has CDR1 ENHRY and CDR2 SYGVKD. The CDR3 is made up of 15 amino acids. The DNA for the CDR3 is TGTGCCACCCGAGAAGACAGGCGGTCGAATGAAAAACTGTTTTTT. This sequence encodes CATREDRRSNEKLFF.

The gene calls are TRBV7-3 and TRBJ2-1, with 12 positions matching TRBD2. Germline CDR1 reads SGHTA; CDR2 reads FQGTGA. V shed 5 bases, J shed 9 bases, and the junction held 8 bases outside the gene matches. The CDR3 is 15 residues long. CDR3 nucleotide sequence: TGTGCCAGCAGCCCCAACCTAGCGGGGGGGCTTGAGCAGTTCTTC. This sequence encodes CASSPNLAGGLEQFF.

This chain links TRBV5-4 with TRBJ1-1; D is ambiguous. The CDR3 spans 13 residues. V was trimmed by 4 bases and J by 4 bases, leaving 11 bases between them. From germline, CDR1 is SGHNT and CDR2 YYREEE (reference sequence). DNA for the CDR3: TGTGCCAGCAGCCGCGTGTTAAGCACTGAAGCTTTCTTT. Its protein product is CASSRVLSTEAFF.

The chain employs TRBV5-6 and TRBJ2-3; D not resolved. The CDR3 contains 16 residues. Germline V CDR1 and CDR2: SGHDT, YYEEEE. The germline V and J ends were trimmed by 1 base and 3 bases, with 15 bases remaining between them. The CDR3, as DNA: TGTGCCAGCAGCTTGAGGGCGAGAGGCGGAACAGATACGCAGTATTTT. Its translation: CASSLRARGGTDTQYF. Drawing the rest from reference TRBV5-6 and TRBJ2-3, the complete variable domain is DAGVTQSPTHLIKTRGQQVTLRCSPKSGHDTVSWYQQALGQGPQFIFQYYEEEERQRGNFPDRFSGHQFPNYSSELNVNALLLGDSALYLCASSLRARGGTDTQYFGPGTRLTVL.

This clonotype showed up many times. The chain combines TRBV25-1 with TRBJ1-1, with 12 bases lining up with TRBD1. In germline, CDR1 is MGHDK, CDR2 SYGVNS. The junction had 7 bases not matched to a gene; V was cut back by 2 bases and J by 3 bases. The length of the CDR3 is 17 residues. CDR3: CASSEPGQGAFYTEAFF. CDR3 nucleotides: TGTGCCAGCAGTGAACCGGGACAGGGGGCTTTTTACACTGAAGCTTTCTTT.

This clonotype turned up a few times. The rearrangement joins TRBV7-9 to TRBJ2-7; possible D gene TRBD2, 6 bases. The CDR3 spans 15 residues. The germline V and J ends were trimmed by 9 bases and 1 base, with 19 bases remaining between them. CDR1 and CDR2 (germline): SEHNR, FQNEAQ (reference sequence). The CDR3 reads CARRSVWGRSYEQYF. CDR3 nucleotides: TGTGCCAGGAGATCGGTGTGGGGGAGGTCCTACGAGCAGTACTTC.

The sample holds a few counts of this clonotype. The chain couples TRBV3-1 to TRBJ2-3; 12 positions agree with TRBD2. This CDR3 has 16 amino acids. From germline, CDR1 is LGHDT and CDR2 YNNKEL (reference sequence). With V trimmed by 1 base and J by 7 bases, 6 bases remained unmatched. The DNA of the CDR3 is TGTGCCAGCAGCCAAGGGACTAGCGGGAAAAGCTATACGCAGTATTTT. The encoded protein is CASSQGTSGKSYTQYF.

This clonotype showed up just a few times. This chain joins TRBV5-1 and TRBJ1-1; TRBD1 is a possible D gene (6 bases). Between the trimmed V and J ends, which lost 7 bases and 5 bases, there was a span of 18 bases. The CDR3 contains 14 residues. Germline CDR1 SGHRS, CDR2 YFSETQ. Written as DNA, the CDR3 is TGCGCCAGCCGTCCGGGGGGCGAGGGGACTGAAGCTTTCTTT. It specifies CASRPGGEGTEAFF.

J is TRBJ1-2 and V is TRBV12-3 or TRBV12-4, with 7 bases matching TRBD1. There are 12 residues in the CDR3. V lost 4 bases and J lost 7; bases outside the gene matches: 3. The CDR3 is CASSSQGPGYTF. The CDR3 DNA follows: TGTGCCAGCAGTTCACAGGGGCCTGGCTACACCTTC.

A few counts support this clonotype. The gene calls are TRBV20-1 and TRBJ2-5; the match to TRBD2 covers 7 bases. Germline V gives CDR1 DFQATT, CDR2 SNEGSKA (reference sequence). The CDR3 totals 14 residues. V was pared by 4 bases and J by 2 bases, with 7 bases of the junction left unmatched. The CDR3 DNA sequence: TGCAGTGCTAATGCCGGGGGGAATCAAGAGACCCAGTACTTC. This encodes CSANAGGNQETQYF.

There are many counts of this clonotype. The CDR3 DNA sequence: TGCAGTCCTGGTGGTATCAGGGAGACCCAGTACTTC. It translates to CSPGGIRETQYF. This sequence joins TRBV20-1 and TRBJ2-5; no reliable D call. There are 12 residues in the CDR3. The V end lost 8 bases, the J end lost 5 bases, and 15 bases lay between the germline ends. CDR1 is DFQATT and CDR2 is SNEGSKA in the germline V gene (reference sequence).

This clonotype was found many times. The chain has TRBV5-1 and TRBJ1-2; D may be TRBD1 (5 bases). Germline CDR1 and CDR2: SGHRS and YFSETQ. The CDR3 sequence is 15 residues long. Trimming removed 0 bases from V and 5 bases from J, with 14 bases in between. The CDR3 sequence: CASSLEGRDPYGYTF. DNA for the CDR3: TGCGCCAGCAGCTTGGAGGGCAGGGACCCTTATGGCTACACCTTC.

This clonotype was observed a few times. This sequence joins TRBV7-6 and TRBJ2-3, with 8 bases identical to TRBD1. This CDR3 contains 16 residues. The J segment lost 6 bases and the V segment lost 3 bases, leaving 11 bases of the junction unmatched. CDR1 is SGHVS and CDR2 is FNYEAQ in the germline V gene. DNA for the CDR3: TGTGCCAGCAGCTTTGAGGGACAGGAGTTTACGGATACGCAGTATTTT. This translates into CASSFEGQEFTDTQYF.

This clonotype has a handful of counts. This rearrangement joins TRBV3-1 to TRBJ2-1, with D maybe TRBD1 (6 bases). The V end lost 3 bases, the J end lost 7 bases, and 10 bases lay between the germline ends. CDR3 length equals 13 residues. CDR1 and CDR2 from the germline V gene are LGHDT and YNNKEL (reference sequence). CDR3 protein: CASSHPRGNEQFF. In nucleotides, the CDR3 is TGTGCCAGCAGCCACCCCAGGGGTAATGAGCAGTTCTTC.